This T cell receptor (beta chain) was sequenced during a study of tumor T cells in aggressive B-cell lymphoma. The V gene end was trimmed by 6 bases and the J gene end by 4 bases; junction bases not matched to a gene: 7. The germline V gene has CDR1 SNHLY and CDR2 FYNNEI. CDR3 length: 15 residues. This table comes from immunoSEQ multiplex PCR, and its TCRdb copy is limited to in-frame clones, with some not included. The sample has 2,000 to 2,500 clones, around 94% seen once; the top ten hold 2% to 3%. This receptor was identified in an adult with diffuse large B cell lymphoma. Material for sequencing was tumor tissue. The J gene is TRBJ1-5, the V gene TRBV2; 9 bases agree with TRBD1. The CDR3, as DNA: TGTGCCAGCAGACCGGGACAGGGCCCGAATCAGCCCCAGCATTTT. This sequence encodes CASRPGQGPNQPQHF.